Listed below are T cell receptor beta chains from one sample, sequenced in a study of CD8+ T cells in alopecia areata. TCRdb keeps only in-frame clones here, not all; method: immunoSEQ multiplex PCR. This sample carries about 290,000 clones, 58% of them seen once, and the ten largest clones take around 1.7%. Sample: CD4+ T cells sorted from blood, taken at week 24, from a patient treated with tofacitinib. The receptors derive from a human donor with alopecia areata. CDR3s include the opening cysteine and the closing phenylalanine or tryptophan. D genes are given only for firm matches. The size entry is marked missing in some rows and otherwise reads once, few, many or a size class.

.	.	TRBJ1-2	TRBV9	CASSVGPGVWGYTF	TGTGCCAGCAGCGTAGGGCCAGGTGTCTGGGGCTACACCTTC
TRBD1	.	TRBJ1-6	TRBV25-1	CASLGTEASPLHF	TGTGCCAGCTTAGGGACAGAGGCTTCACCCCTCCACTTT
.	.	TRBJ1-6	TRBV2	CASSESGQSLHF	TGTGCCAGCAGTGAGAGCGGTCAGTCCCTCCACTTT
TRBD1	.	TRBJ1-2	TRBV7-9	CASSREGQGVYYGYTF	TGTGCCAGCAGTCGAGAGGGACAGGGGGTATACTATGGCTACACCTTC
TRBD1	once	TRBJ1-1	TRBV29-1	CSVERKTGGTEAFF	TGCAGCGTTGAAAGGAAAACAGGGGGGACTGAAGCTTTCTTT
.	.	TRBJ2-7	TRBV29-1	CSVSKGGQDEQYF	TGCAGCGTGTCAAAGGGAGGCCAAGACGAGCAGTACTTC
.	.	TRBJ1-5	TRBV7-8	CASRLQGSNQPQHF	TGTGCCAGCAGGCTGCAGGGGAGCAATCAGCCCCAGCATTTT
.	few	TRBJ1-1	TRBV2	CASSVGPRGWAFF	TGTGCCAGCAGTGTGGGCCCTCGTGGGTGGGCTTTCTTT
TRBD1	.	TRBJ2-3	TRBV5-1	CASRTGTGETDTQYF	TGCGCCAGCAGGACCGGGACAGGGGAAACAGATACGCAGTATTTT
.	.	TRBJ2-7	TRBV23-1	CASTPGPGRYEQYF	TGCGCCAGCACCCCCGGGCCAGGACGCTACGAGCAGTACTTC
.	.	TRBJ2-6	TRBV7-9	CASSPGANVLTF	TGTGCCAGCAGCCCTGGGGCCAACGTCCTGACTTTC